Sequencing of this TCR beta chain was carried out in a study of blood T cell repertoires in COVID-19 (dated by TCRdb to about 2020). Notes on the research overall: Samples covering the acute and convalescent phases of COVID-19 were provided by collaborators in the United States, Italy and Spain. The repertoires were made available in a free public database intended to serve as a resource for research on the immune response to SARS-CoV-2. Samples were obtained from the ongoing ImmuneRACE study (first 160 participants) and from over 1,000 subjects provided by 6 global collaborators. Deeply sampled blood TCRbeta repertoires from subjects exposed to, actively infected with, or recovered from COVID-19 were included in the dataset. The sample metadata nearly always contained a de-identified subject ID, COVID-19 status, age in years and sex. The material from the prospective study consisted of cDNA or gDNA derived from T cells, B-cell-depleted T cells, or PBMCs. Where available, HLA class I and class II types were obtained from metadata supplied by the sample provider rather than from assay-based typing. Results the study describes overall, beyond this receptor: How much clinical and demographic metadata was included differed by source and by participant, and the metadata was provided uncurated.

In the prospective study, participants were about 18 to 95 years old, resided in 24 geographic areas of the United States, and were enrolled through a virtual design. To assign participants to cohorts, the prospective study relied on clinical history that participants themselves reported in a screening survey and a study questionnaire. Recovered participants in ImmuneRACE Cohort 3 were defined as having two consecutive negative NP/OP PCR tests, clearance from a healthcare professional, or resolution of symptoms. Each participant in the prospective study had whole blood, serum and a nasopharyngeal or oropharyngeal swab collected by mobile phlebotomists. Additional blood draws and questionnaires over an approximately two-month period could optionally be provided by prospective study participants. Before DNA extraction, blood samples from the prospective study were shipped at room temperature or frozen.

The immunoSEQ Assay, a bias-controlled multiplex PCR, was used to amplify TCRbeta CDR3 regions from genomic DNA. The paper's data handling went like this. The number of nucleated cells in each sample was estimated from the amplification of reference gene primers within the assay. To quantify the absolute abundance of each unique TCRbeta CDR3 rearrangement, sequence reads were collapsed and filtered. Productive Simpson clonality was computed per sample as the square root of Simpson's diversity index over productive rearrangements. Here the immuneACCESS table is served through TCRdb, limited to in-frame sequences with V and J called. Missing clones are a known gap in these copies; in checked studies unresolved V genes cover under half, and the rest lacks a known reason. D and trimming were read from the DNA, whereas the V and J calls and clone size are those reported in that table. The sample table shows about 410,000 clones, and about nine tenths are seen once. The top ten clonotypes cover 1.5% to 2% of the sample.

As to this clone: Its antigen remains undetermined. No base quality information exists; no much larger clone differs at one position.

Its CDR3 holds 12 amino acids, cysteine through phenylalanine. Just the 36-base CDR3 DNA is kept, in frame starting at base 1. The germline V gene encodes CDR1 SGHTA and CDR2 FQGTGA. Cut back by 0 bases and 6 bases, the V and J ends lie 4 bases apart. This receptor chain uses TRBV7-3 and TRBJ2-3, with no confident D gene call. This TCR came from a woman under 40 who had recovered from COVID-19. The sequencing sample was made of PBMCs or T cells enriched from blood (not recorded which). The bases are TGTGCCAGCAGCTTAACTGGCGATACGCAGTATTTT. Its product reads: CASSLTGDTQYF.